These 7 T cell receptor beta chains came from one sample sequenced in a study of cytomegalovirus exposure and HLA in healthy donors. PCR amplification relied on 60 Vbeta primers (plus 13 Jbeta primers). Assay: immunoSEQ multiplex PCR; the TCRdb copy retains only in-frame clones and omits some. The sample contains roughly 180,000 clones, approximately 84% of which appear only once. Sequencing was performed on PBMCs. The receptor source for this set is a boy younger than 18 in good health and CMV-seronegative.

The chain employs TRBV11-2 and TRBJ1-3; unclear D gene. Deletions cut 3 bases from V and 0 bases from J, with 12 bases between. This CDR3 is built from 16 residues. CDR1 and CDR2 (germline): SGHAT, FQNNGV. Written as DNA, the CDR3 is TGTGCCAGCAGCTTCTCCCCCAGAACCTCTGGAAACACCATATATTTT. This translates into CASSFSPRTSGNTIYF.

The genes are TRBV27 and TRBJ2-7, with 7 nucleotides matching TRBD1. Germline CDR1 reads MNHEY; CDR2 reads SMNVEV (reference sequence). V lost 3 bases and J lost 5; bases outside the gene matches: 13. The CDR3 runs 16 residues. Here the CDR3 DNA reads TGTGCCAGCAGTTTGTACAGGGGAATTCATGGGAACGAGCAGTACTTC. Protein product: CASSLYRGIHGNEQYF.

The J gene is TRBJ1-5, the V gene TRBV4-1, with a tentative D call TRBD1 (5 bases). V lost 5 bases and J 4 bases, leaving 18 bases between the germline ends. Germline V gene sequence: CDR1 MGHRA, CDR2 YSYEKL. The CDR3 covers 16 residues. CDR3 coding DNA: TGCGCCAGCAGCAACAATCTGGGGCGTGGGAATCAGCCCCAGCATTTT. This sequence encodes CASSNNLGRGNQPQHF.

This chain uses TRBV19 with TRBJ2-1, with 9 bases fitting TRBD2. The germline V gene has CDR1 LNHDA and CDR2 SQIVND (reference sequence). The CDR3 has 18 residues. After removal of 5 bases from V and 1 base from J, the junction contained 12 bases not matched to a gene. The CDR3 reads CASSGRRGGQGSYNEQFF. The CDR3 DNA reads as TGTGCCAGTAGTGGGAGGCGGGGGGGCCAGGGGTCCTACAATGAGCAGTTCTTC. Full variable domain (outside the CDR3, taken from reference TRBV19 and TRBJ2-1): DGGITQSPKYLFRKEGQNVTLSCEQNLNHDAMYWYRQDPGQGLRLIYYSQIVNDFQKGDIAEGYSVSREKKESFPLTVTSAQKNPTAFYLCASSGRRGGQGSYNEQFFGPGTRLTVL.

This clone was observed a handful of times. The gene calls are TRBV6-1 and TRBJ2-7; perhaps TRBD1 as D (6 bases). Between the trimmed V and J ends, which lost 6 bases and 0 bases, there was a span of 9 bases. CDR1 and CDR2 (germline): MNHNS, SASEGT. The length of the CDR3 is 13 residues. In DNA form, the CDR3 reads TGTGCCAGCAGCCGGGACAACTCCTACGAGCAGTACTTC. The encoded protein is CASSRDNSYEQYF.

V is TRBV7-8 and J is TRBJ1-3, with a tentative D call TRBD1 (5 bases). The CDR3 is made up of 12 amino acids. Trimming removed 5 bases at V and 4 bases at J, with 6 bases between. The V gene's germline CDR1 is SGHVS and CDR2 FQNEAQ. CDR3 nucleotide sequence: TGTGCCAGCAGCCCAGGGGGAAACACCATATATTTT. It codes for CASSPGGNTIYF.

This clone was observed a handful of times. The V gene is TRBV19, the J gene TRBJ2-7; the D is unclear. V was clipped by 6 bases and J by 6 bases, with 18 bases between them. The germline V gene has CDR1 LNHDA and CDR2 SQIVND (reference sequence). The CDR3 runs to 14 residues. Written as DNA, the CDR3 is TGTGCCAGTAGGGTCTCCACTTCAGGTGGCGAGCAGTACTTC. This gives the protein CASRVSTSGGEQYF.